This T cell receptor beta chain was identified during a study of OX40 agonist ivuxolimab in advanced cancers. Details on this clone: Its antigen is not known.

Study outcomes and limitations: CD8+ T cells averaged more expanded clones than CD4+.

The length of the CDR3 is 11 residues. The V gene's germline CDR1 is GTSNPN and CDR2 SVGIG (reference sequence). V lost 5 bases and J 2 bases, leaving 6 bases between the germline ends. Here immunoSEQ multiplex PCR was the method, and the copy in TCRdb shows in-frame clones only, minus some. The top ten hold about a tenth of the sample, which has approximately 35,000 clones, roughly 80% seen once. The chain links TRBV30 to TRBJ1-1; no clear D. Here the sequenced sample was CD4+ or CD8+ T cells sorted from blood, taken in a trial of the OX40 agonist ivuxolimab. The TCR originated in an adult with an advanced solid tumor such as melanoma, head and neck, liver or kidney cancer. The CDR3 DNA is TGTGCCTGGGGAAGAAACACTGAAGCTTTCTTT. This codes for CAWGRNTEAFF.